This TCR beta chain derives from a study of control samples from healthy donors and cancer patients (TCRdb year 2020). Comments on this clone: Its antigen target is currently unknown. No much larger clone exists at a distance of one base, and base qualities are not known.

V is trimmed back by 6 bases and J by 8 bases, and the junction contains 10 bases that no gene match accounts for. The CDR3 has 14 amino acids, counting the end cysteine and phenylalanine. The CDR3 DNA has 42 bases and is translated from base 1. The germline V gene (reference sequence) specifies LNHDA as CDR1 and SQIVND as CDR2. The protocol used for the library was the immunoSEQ multiplex PCR assay. TCRdb limited this immuneACCESS table to in-frame rearrangements with V and J called. A share of clones is missing; checked studies link under half to unresolved V genes, and the rest is unexplained. Within this sample are approximately 72,000 clones, with around 91% of them counted one time only. The ten largest clones represent roughly 6.9% of the sample.

The sample comprised blood. The chain is encoded by TRBV19 joined to TRBJ1-2, with 9 bases in between that match TRBD1. The receptor comes from a man over 45 in good health. For the CDR3, the sequence is CASSTTGGGEGYTF. The sequenced DNA: TGTGCCAGTAGCACCACAGGGGGCGGAGAAGGCTACACCTTC.